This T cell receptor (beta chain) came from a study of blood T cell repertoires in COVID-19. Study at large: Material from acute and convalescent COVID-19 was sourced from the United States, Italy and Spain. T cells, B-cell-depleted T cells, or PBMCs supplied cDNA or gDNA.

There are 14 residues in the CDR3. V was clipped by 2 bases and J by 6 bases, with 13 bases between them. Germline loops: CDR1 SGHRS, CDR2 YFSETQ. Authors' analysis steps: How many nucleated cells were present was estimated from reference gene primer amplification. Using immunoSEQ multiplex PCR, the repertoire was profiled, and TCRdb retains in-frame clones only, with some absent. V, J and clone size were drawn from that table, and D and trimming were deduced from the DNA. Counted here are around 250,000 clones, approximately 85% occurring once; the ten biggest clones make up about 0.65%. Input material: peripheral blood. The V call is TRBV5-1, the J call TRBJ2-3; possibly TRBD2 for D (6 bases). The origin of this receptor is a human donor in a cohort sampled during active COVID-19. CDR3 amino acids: CASSFFSAGDTQYF. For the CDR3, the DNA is TGCGCCAGCAGCTTCTTTAGTGCGGGGGATACGCAGTATTTT.